One sample yielded the 7 T cell receptor beta chains listed below, sequenced in a study of neurological immune-mediated disorders. Each CDR3 protein gets one entry after TCRdb re-called the 5' RACE reads with MiXCR. The table includes around 20,000 distinct CDR3 sequences, about 9.4% detected once. Sequencing was carried out using PBMCs. These receptors were collected from a woman aged 60-70 years with HTLV-1-associated myelopathy (HAM/TSP).

This clonotype was seen at least ten times. The V gene is TRBV2, the J gene TRBJ1-2; tentative D call: TRBD1 (5 bases). The germline V gene has CDR1 SNHLY and CDR2 FYNNEI. CDR3 size: 12 residues. The ends were cut back, 5 bases at V and 5 bases at J, with 9 bases in the middle. CDR3 sequence reads: CASSRPGYGYTF. The CDR3 nucleotides read TGTGCCAGCAGTCGACCAGGGTATGGCTACACCTTC.

The table lists this clonotype with many counts. The rearrangement links TRBV7-2 to TRBJ2-7; TRBD1 matches at 10 bases. Trimming at V came to 5 bases and at J to 4 bases, leaving 8 bases not matched to a gene. The CDR3 has 15 residues. Germline V gives CDR1 SGHTA, CDR2 FQGNSA. CDR3 residues: CASSPRQGAYYEQYF. The CDR3 DNA follows: TGTGCCAGCAGCCCCCGACAGGGGGCCTATTACGAGCAGTACTTC. The variable domain in full, with the rest retrieved from reference TRBV7-2 and TRBJ2-7, is GAGVSQSPSNKVTEKGKDVELRCDPISGHTALYWYRQSLGQGLEFLIYFQGNSAPDKSGLPSDRFSAERTGGSVSTLTIQRTQQEDSAVYLCASSPRQGAYYEQYFGPGTRLTVT.

The sample holds many counts of this clonotype. The chain combines TRBV24-1 with TRBJ2-7; D possibly corresponds to TRBD1 (6 bases). The CDR3 runs 15 residues. V was trimmed by 3 bases and J by 3 bases, leaving 14 bases between them. Germline loops: CDR1 KGHDR, CDR2 SFDVKD. CDR3 sequence reads: CATSDRHREYYEQYF. Here the CDR3 DNA reads TGTGCCACCAGTGATCGGCACAGGGAATACTACGAGCAGTACTTC.

This clonotype was observed at least ten times. The chain has TRBV12-3 or TRBV12-4 and TRBJ2-3, with 8 bases aligning to TRBD1. The CDR3 sequence is 14 residues long. V lost 6 bases to trimming and J lost 0 bases; unmatched junction nucleotides: 2. This CDR3 reads CASRGQGSTDTQYF. The CDR3, as DNA: TGTGCCAGCAGAGGACAGGGTAGCACAGATACGCAGTATTTT.

This clonotype was observed many times. The chain combines TRBV20-1 with TRBJ1-1, with D unresolved. Trimming took 5 bases from V and 2 from J, leaving 15 bases between them. There are 14 residues in the CDR3. Per the germline V gene, CDR1 is DFQATT and CDR2 is SNEGSKA (reference sequence). For the CDR3, the DNA is TGCAGTGCTCGACGACCAACGCCTAACACTGAAGCTTTCTTT. As protein: CSARRPTPNTEAFF.

This clonotype was observed many times. The rearrangement uses TRBV12-3 or TRBV12-4 and TRBJ1-1; D possibly corresponds to TRBD1 (6 bases). The CDR3 extends over 15 amino acids. Trimming pared 5 bases from V and 5 bases from J, leaving 18 bases between. CDR3: CASSAGQLGWTEAFF. The CDR3 DNA reads as TGTGCCAGCAGTGCCGGACAGCTTGGATGGACTGAAGCTTTCTTT.

Many counts were recorded for this clonotype. The chain is built from TRBV7-9 and TRBJ1-1; tentatively, D is TRBD1 (5 bases). CDR3 length equals 15 residues. Between the trimmed V and J ends, which lost 2 bases and 5 bases, there was a span of 15 bases. Germline CDR1 reads SEHNR; CDR2 reads FQNEAQ (reference sequence). As DNA, the CDR3 is TGTGCCAGCAGCTTATTTTACACCGGGGGAACTGAAGCTTTCTTT. Amino acid sequence: CASSLFYTGGTEAFF.